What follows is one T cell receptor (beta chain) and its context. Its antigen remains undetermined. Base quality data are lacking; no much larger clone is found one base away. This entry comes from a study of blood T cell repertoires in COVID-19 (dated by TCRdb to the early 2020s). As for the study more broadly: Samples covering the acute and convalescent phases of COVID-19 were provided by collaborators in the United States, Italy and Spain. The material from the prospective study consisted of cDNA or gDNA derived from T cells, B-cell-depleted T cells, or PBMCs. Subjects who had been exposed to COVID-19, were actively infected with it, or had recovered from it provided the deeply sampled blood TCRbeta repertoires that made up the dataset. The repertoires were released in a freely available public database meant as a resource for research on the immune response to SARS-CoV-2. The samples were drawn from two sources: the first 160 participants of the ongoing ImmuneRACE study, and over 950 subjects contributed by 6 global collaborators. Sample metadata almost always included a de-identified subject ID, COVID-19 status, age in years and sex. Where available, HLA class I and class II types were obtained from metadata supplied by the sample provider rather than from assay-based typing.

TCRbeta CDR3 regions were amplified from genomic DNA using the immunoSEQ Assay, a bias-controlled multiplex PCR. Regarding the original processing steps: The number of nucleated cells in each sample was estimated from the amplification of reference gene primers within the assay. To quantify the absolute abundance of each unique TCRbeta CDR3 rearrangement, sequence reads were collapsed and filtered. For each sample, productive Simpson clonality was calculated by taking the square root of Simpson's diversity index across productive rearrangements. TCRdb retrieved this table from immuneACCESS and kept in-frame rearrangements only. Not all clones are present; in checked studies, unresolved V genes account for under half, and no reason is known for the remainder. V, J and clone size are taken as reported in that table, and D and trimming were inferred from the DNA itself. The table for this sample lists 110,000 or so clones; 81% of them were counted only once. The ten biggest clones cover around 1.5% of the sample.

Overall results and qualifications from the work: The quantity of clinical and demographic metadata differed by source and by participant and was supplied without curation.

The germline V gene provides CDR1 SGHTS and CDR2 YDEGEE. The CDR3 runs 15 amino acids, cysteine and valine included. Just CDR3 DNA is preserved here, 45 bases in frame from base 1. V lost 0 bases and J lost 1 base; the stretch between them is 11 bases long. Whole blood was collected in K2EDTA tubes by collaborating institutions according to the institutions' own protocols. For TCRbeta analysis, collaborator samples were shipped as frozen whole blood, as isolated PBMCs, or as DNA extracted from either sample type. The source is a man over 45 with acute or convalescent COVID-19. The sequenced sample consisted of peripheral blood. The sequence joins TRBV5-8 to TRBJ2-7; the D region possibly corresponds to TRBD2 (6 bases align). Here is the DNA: TGTGCCAGCAGCTTGGCTGGGGGGAGATCCTACGAGCAGTACGTC. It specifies CASSLAGGRSYEQYV.